This TCR beta chain was captured by sequencing in a study of blood T cell repertoires in COVID-19 (dated by TCRdb to the early 2020s). For the wider study: Collaborator samples came from the United States, Italy and Spain and covered acute and convalescent phases of COVID-19. Where available, HLA class I and class II types were taken from metadata supplied by the sample provider and were not determined by assay-based typing. Deeply sampled blood TCRbeta repertoires from subjects exposed to, actively infected with, or recovered from COVID-19 were included in the dataset. Samples came from the ongoing ImmuneRACE study (first 160 participants) plus 1,254 subjects from 6 global collaborators. The sample metadata nearly always contained a de-identified subject ID, COVID-19 status, age in years and sex. A freely available public database, intended as a resource for researchers studying the immune response to SARS-CoV-2, is where the repertoires were released. The material from the prospective study consisted of cDNA or gDNA derived from T cells, B-cell-depleted T cells, or PBMCs.

This clone was counted once. This receptor's antigen is unknown. Per-nucleotide qualities are absent, and no much larger clonotype sits a single base away. Collaborating institutions collected whole blood in K2EDTA tubes following their own protocols. For TCRbeta analysis, collaborator samples were shipped as frozen whole blood, as isolated PBMCs, or as DNA extracted from either sample type. TCRbeta CDR3 regions were amplified from genomic DNA using the immunoSEQ Assay, a bias-controlled multiplex PCR. In the paper's pipeline: Within the assay, amplification of reference gene primers was used to estimate how many nucleated cells each sample contained. To quantify the absolute abundance of each unique TCRbeta CDR3 rearrangement, sequence reads were collapsed and filtered. For each sample, productive Simpson clonality was calculated by taking the square root of Simpson's diversity index across productive rearrangements. Sourced from immuneACCESS, this table was stored by TCRdb with only in-frame sequences that have V and J called. A share of the clones is absent; for the studies checked, an unresolved V gene accounts for under half, and the remainder has no known explanation. The V and J calls and clone size come from that table; D and trimming were worked out from the DNA. For this sample there are about 110,000 clones; roughly 87% appear just once. The ten biggest clones cover 4.8% of the sample.

Overall study results and their limits: How much clinical and demographic metadata was included differed by source and by participant, and the metadata was provided uncurated.

The junction carries 23 bases between V and J, which are trimmed by 7 bases and 7 bases respectively. Reading the germline V gene gives CDR1 MDHEN and CDR2 SYDVKM. Counted from cysteine to phenylalanine, this CDR3 has 17 amino acids. The kept DNA is CDR3 alone, 51 bases in frame from the first base. This TCR was sampled from a human donor in a cohort sampled during active COVID-19. The sequenced sample consisted of peripheral blood. The chain links TRBV28 with TRBJ1-6; the D segment could be TRBD1, given 6 matching bases. The CDR3: CASTPLSGGAENSPLHF. The DNA sequence is given as TGTGCCAGCACCCCTCTGAGCGGGGGGGCGGAAAATTCACCCCTCCACTTT. This CDR3, with the reference TRBV28 and TRBJ1-6 proteins standing in past its ends, gives the full variable domain DVKVTQSSRYLVKRTGEKVFLECVQDMDHENMFWYRQDPGLGLRLIYFSYDVKMKEKGDIPEGYSVSREKKERFSLILESASTNQTSMYLCASTPLSGGAENSPLHFGNGTRLTVT.